This note documents a single T cell receptor (beta chain) sequence. Its cognate antigen is unknown. This specimen comes from a study of T cell responses to AZD1222 COVID-19 vaccine. Study-wide context: The analysis combined second doses at about 4 or about 12 weeks. Whole-study findings and limits: The sample set comprised mostly white British donors with more females, and clonal diversity was possibly underestimated.

This CDR3 is 19 amino acids long. The germline V and J ends were trimmed by 2 bases and 4 bases, with 26 bases remaining between them. Germline V lookup: CDR1 MGHRA, CDR2 YSYEKL. Profiling relied on immunoSEQ multiplex PCR, and the TCRdb table lists in-frame clones only, not all of them. The data contain 140,000 or so clones, about 91% of them singletons. The source was peripheral blood, collected on day 0 of AZD1222 vaccination. The TCR was taken from an adult in good health. The V and J genes are TRBV4-1 and TRBJ1-2, with D possibly TRBD1 on 5 matching bases. The CDR3 DNA sequence: TGCGCCAGCAGCCAATCTTTCGCAGGGAACACGCAACCCGTCTATGGCTACACCTTC. Its translation: CASSQSFAGNTQPVYGYTF.